This TCR beta chain comes out of a study of tumor-infiltrating lymphocytes in primary liver carcinoma. Production of TCR beta cDNA used 500 ng total RNA together with a constant-region primer. Employing slightly modified ARM-PCR, three nested multiplex PCR rounds were run, and these gave rise to the TCR beta libraries. Amplification in the first two PCR rounds was performed using TRBV1-TRBV30 forward primers and a C-beta reverse primer for approximately 10 cycles each. TCRdb used MiXCR to reprocess the multiplex PCR reads, holding one entry per CDR3 protein. The sample contains 100,000 or so distinct CDR3 sequences, roughly 69% of which appear only once. This CDR3 contains 13 residues. Germline V gives CDR1 SGHAT, CDR2 FQNNGV. Unsorted bulk tissue, roughly 20-32 mg of it, served as the source for co-extraction of RNA and DNA. Patients showed chronic HBV infection and an absence of prior treatment.

About this clonotype itself: Relative to the germline gene, one junction end is altered; a read error may explain this.

Sequenced material: liver tumor tissue from sampling region 5. As for subset: tumor region T5, tumor centre. The gene calls are TRBV11-2 and TRBJ2-7; D remains unclear. The TCR originated in a woman aged 55-69 years with primary liver carcinoma and hepatitis B virus infection. The CDR3 region is CASRLPKAYEQYF. In nucleotides, the CDR3 is TGTGCCAGCCGCTTACCAAAAGCCTACGAGCAGTACTTC.